This T cell receptor (beta chain) was obtained from a study of cytomegalovirus exposure and HLA in healthy donors. Notes on the study in general: The study dropped some indistinguishable V segments, TRBV6-2 and TRBV6-3 among them. The authors later found most CMV-associated TCR beta chains appeared HLA-restricted. Most of the TCR beta V segments (in an earlier analysis) were productive either about 90% or about 30% of the time.

Primers included in the PCR were 60 Vbeta and 13 Jbeta primers. The method was immunoSEQ multiplex PCR; TCRdb's version includes in-frame clones alone and lacks a portion of them. The table shows about 190,000 clones, with 80% to 90% occurring only once. Regarding this clone: Its antigen is currently unknown.

Germline CDR1 reads SGHNT; CDR2 reads YYREEE (reference sequence). V gave up 3 bases and J gave up 2 bases, with 17 bases separating them. The CDR3 has 16 amino acids. This chain links TRBV5-4 with TRBJ1-1; TRBD1 is a possible D gene (5 bases). The sequencing input was PBMCs. The receptor was derived from a male donor in good health and CMV-seronegative. The CDR3 protein is CASSSRRGLANTEAFF. CDR3 sequence (DNA): TGTGCCAGCAGCTCGCGCCGGGGGTTGGCTAACACTGAAGCTTTCTTT.